The 21 T cell receptor beta chains presented below share a single source sample, sequenced in a study of patients and donors after allogeneic stem cell transplantation. TCRdb called the RT-PCR reads again in MiXCR, with one record for every CDR3 protein. The sample yields about 960,000 distinct CDR3 sequences, more than 15% seen once. Material for sequencing was blood, either unsorted or a sorted T cell fraction (not recorded which). All receptors come from a human donor who was either an allogeneic HSCT recipient or a stem cell or donor lymphocyte infusion donor (not recorded which). It is not recorded whose cells these are; they may come from a transplant donor.

This clonotype has just a few counts. The chain is built from TRBV13 and TRBJ2-1, with unresolved D. V was trimmed by 5 bases and J by 8 bases, leaving 13 bases between them. The germline V gene has CDR1 PRHDT and CDR2 FYEKMQ (reference sequence). The CDR3 loop spans 13 amino acids. In DNA form, the CDR3 reads TGTGCCAGCAGCCCCAAGGTTGAGGATGAGCAGTTCTTC. It codes for CASSPKVEDEQFF. The variable domain in full, with the rest retrieved from reference TRBV13 and TRBJ2-1, is AAGVIQSPRHLIKEKRETATLKCYPIPRHDTVYWYQQGPGQDPQFLISFYEKMQSDKGSIPDRFSAQQFSDYHSELNMSSLELGDSALYFCASSPKVEDEQFFGPGTRLTVL.

In this sample, this clonotype turned up a few times. The rearrangement links TRBV2 to TRBJ2-1; tentatively, D is TRBD2 (6 bases). V shed 7 bases and J shed 0 bases, with 16 bases lying between them. The CDR3 has 16 amino acids. Germline CDR1 and CDR2: SNHLY and FYNNEI. CDR3 in DNA: TGTGCCAGCAACCCCCTCGCGGGGAGCTCCTACAATGAGCAGTTCTTC. This translates into CASNPLAGSSYNEQFF.

The chain recombines TRBV11-2 with TRBJ2-1; TRBD1 matches at 9 bases. CDR1 is SGHAT and CDR2 is FQNNGV in the germline V gene. The CDR3 extends over 19 amino acids. The V and J ends lost 3 bases and 0 bases, in that order; junction bases with no gene match: 12. CDR3 sequence: CASSLDRGRGGSSYNEQFF. CDR3 coding DNA: TGTGCCAGCAGCTTGGACAGGGGACGAGGCGGGAGCTCCTACAATGAGCAGTTCTTC. Full variable domain (missing parts from reference TRBV11-2 and TRBJ2-1): EAGVAQSPRYKIIEKRQSVAFWCNPISGHATLYWYQQILGQGPKLLIQFQNNGVVDDSQLPKDRFSAERLKGVDSTLKIQPAKLEDSAVYLCASSLDRGRGGSSYNEQFFGPGTRLTVL.

The CDR3 DNA sequence: TGTGCCAGCAGTTATAGCAATAGCGGGACCTACGAGCAGTACTTC. It is translated as CASSYSNSGTYEQYF. The chain employs TRBV6-5 and TRBJ2-7; TRBD2 agrees at 8 bases. V shed 3 bases, J shed 2 bases, and the junction held 6 bases outside the gene matches. CDR1 is MNHEY and CDR2 is SVGAGI in the germline V gene. The CDR3 length is 15 residues.

The chain employs TRBV20-1 and TRBJ1-1; perhaps TRBD1 as D (5 bases). The CDR3 runs to 15 residues. CDR1 and CDR2 (germline): DFQATT, SNEGSKA (reference sequence). V was trimmed by 4 bases and J by 0 bases, leaving 15 bases between them. CDR3 region: CSAIGQGDMNTEAFF. The DNA of the CDR3 is TGCAGTGCTATAGGGCAGGGCGACATGAACACTGAAGCTTTCTTT.

The chain employs TRBV5-1 and TRBJ2-7; TRBD2 matches at 7 bases. This CDR3 has 14 amino acids. The trim removed 4 bases at V and 2 bases at J, leaving 6 bases unmatched. Germline V gene lookup returns CDR1 SGHRS and CDR2 YFSETQ. The CDR3 protein is CASSPGLPTYEQYF. CDR3 coding DNA: TGCGCCAGCAGCCCGGGACTACCCACCTACGAGCAGTACTTC. Variable domain in full (rest from reference TRBV5-1 and TRBJ2-7): KAGVTQTPRYLIKTRGQQVTLSCSPISGHRSVSWYQQTPGQGLQFLFEYFSETQRNKGNFPGRFSGRQFSNSRSEMNVSTLELGDSALYLCASSPGLPTYEQYFGPGTRLTVT.

This clonotype was recorded a few times. The rearrangement joins TRBV20-1 to TRBJ2-1, with D perhaps matching TRBD2 (6 bases). CDR1 and CDR2 from the germline V gene are DFQATT and SNEGSKA (reference sequence). This CDR3 is 15 amino acids long. Between the trimmed V and J ends, which lost 5 bases and 0 bases, there was a span of 14 bases. This CDR3 reads CSAHQVGGSYNEQFF. CDR3 nucleotide sequence: TGCAGTGCTCACCAAGTCGGGGGCTCCTACAATGAGCAGTTCTTC.

This chain joins TRBV9 and TRBJ2-2, with D perhaps matching TRBD2 (6 bases). The V gene lost 4 bases and the J gene lost 7 bases, with 14 bases spanning the gap. Looked up from germline, CDR1 is SGDLS and CDR2 is YYNGEE. The CDR3 sequence is 14 residues long. Here the CDR3 DNA reads TGTGCCAGCAGCCTAGGGATGGAGGGCGGGGAGCTGTTTTTT. Residues: CASSLGMEGGELFF.

The J gene is TRBJ2-1, the V gene TRBV5-1; 7 bases are a match to TRBD2. After removal of 7 bases from V and 0 bases from J, the junction contained 7 bases not matched to a gene. Germline loops: CDR1 SGHRS, CDR2 YFSETQ. This CDR3 has 15 amino acids. CDR3 bases: TGCGCCAGCCAAGACGCGGGAGCCTCCTACAATGAGCAGTTCTTC. Its translation is CASQDAGASYNEQFF.

The V gene is TRBV21-1, the J gene TRBJ2-1; TRBD2, the D gene given by the table, was not confirmed from the DNA. TRBV21-1 has pseudogene status. The CDR3 extends over 17 amino acids. For the CDR3, the DNA is TGTGCCAGCCCTGGGGGTAGCGGGAGAATCCCCTACAATGAGCAGTTCTTC. Translation: CASPGGSGRIPYNEQFF.

This chain connects TRBV27 to TRBJ2-1, with 11 nucleotides matching TRBD1. V was pared by 5 bases and J by 7 bases, with 10 bases of the junction left unmatched. There are 16 residues in the CDR3. Per the germline V gene, CDR1 is MNHEY and CDR2 is SMNVEV (reference sequence). The CDR3 sequence is CASSVRPGTGGNEQFF. CDR3 DNA: TGTGCCAGCAGTGTCCGTCCGGGGACAGGGGGTAATGAGCAGTTCTTC.

The V and J genes are TRBV14 and TRBJ2-2; tentatively, D is TRBD2 (6 bases). The CDR3 is made up of 16 amino acids. V was trimmed by 3 bases and J by 2 bases, leaving 13 bases between them. Germline-derived CDR1 and CDR2 are SGHDN and FVKESK. For the CDR3, the DNA is TGTGCCAGCAGCCATAGCAGCGGGCGTAACACCGGGGAGCTGTTTTTT. Translation: CASSHSSGRNTGELFF.

In its sample, this clonotype was seen many times. The chain couples TRBV5-1 to TRBJ1-5; D not resolved. Germline V gives CDR1 SGHRS, CDR2 YFSETQ. This CDR3 is 15 amino acids long. Trimming pared 0 bases from V and 1 base from J, leaving 8 bases between. The CDR3 DNA reads TGCGCCAGCAGCTTGGGATTGGGAAGCAATCAGCCCCAGCATTTT. Translation: CASSLGLGSNQPQHF.

The V gene is TRBV5-5, the J gene TRBJ2-3, with 7 bases identical to TRBD2. Germline assignment: CDR1 SGHKS and CDR2 YYEKEE (reference sequence). The CDR3 spans 15 residues. V lost 3 bases to trimming and J lost 2 bases; unmatched junction nucleotides: 6. The CDR3 DNA follows: TGTGCCAGCAGCTCGTCCGGGACTACCACAGATACGCAGTATTTT. It yields the protein CASSSSGTTTDTQYF.

This clonotype was observed a handful of times. This chain connects TRBV9 to TRBJ2-1, with D perhaps matching TRBD2 (6 bases). Germline V gives CDR1 SGDLS, CDR2 YYNGEE. The CDR3 extends over 14 amino acids. Trimming pared 2 bases from V and 2 bases from J, leaving 8 bases between. The CDR3 protein is CASSVTSTYNEQFF. In DNA, the CDR3 is TGTGCCAGCAGCGTTACTAGCACCTACAATGAGCAGTTCTTC.

Of note for this clonotype: A read error may account for a junction end that differs from germline. The genes are TRBV7-7 and TRBJ2-2; D unclear. The length of the CDR3 is 13 residues. From germline, CDR1 is SSHAT and CDR2 FNYEAQ (reference sequence). Here the CDR3 reads CASSWALGGELFF. The CDR3 DNA reads as TGTGCTAGCAGCTGGGCCCTGGGAGGGGAGCTGTTTTTT.

Only a few counts were recorded for this clonotype. The CDR3 DNA reads TGCGCCAGCAGCCAAAACCATGCGGGTGACGAGCAGTACTTC. Amino acid sequence: CASSQNHAGDEQYF. V and J are TRBV4-3 and TRBJ2-7; tentatively, D is TRBD2 (5 bases). The CDR3 spans 14 residues. The germline gives CDR1 LGHNA, CDR2 YSLEER. Deletions cut 2 bases from V and 5 bases from J, with 13 bases between.

This clonotype was counted ten times or more. The chain carries TRBV10-3 and TRBJ2-1; D remains unclear. This CDR3 is built from 10 residues. The V end was cut by 11 bases, the J end by 7 bases, with 9 bases between. Germline-derived CDR1 and CDR2 are ENHRY and SYGVKD. This CDR3 reads CAVLGNEQFF. CDR3 sequence (DNA): TGTGCCGTCCTAGGGAATGAGCAGTTCTTC.

The chain has TRBV24-1 and TRBJ2-2; D gene uncertain. The V end lost 3 bases, the J end lost 4 bases, and 5 bases lay between the germline ends. The V gene's germline CDR1 is KGHDR and CDR2 SFDVKD. CDR3 length equals 13 residues. The CDR3 here is CATSDRSTGELFF. DNA of the CDR3: TGTGCCACCAGTGATCGGAGCACCGGGGAGCTGTTTTTT.

This chain uses TRBV3-1 with TRBJ2-3, with 11 bases identical to TRBD2. The CDR3 spans 15 residues. The germline CDR1 and CDR2 sequences are LGHDT and YNNKEL (reference sequence). With V trimmed by 3 bases and J by 3 bases, 2 bases remained unmatched. CDR3 bases: TGTGCCAGCAGCCATGGACTAGCGGGTACAGATACGCAGTATTTT. Encoded protein: CASSHGLAGTDTQYF.

The V gene is TRBV29-1, the J gene TRBJ1-2, with 7 nucleotides matching TRBD1. The CDR3 is 15 residues long. V dropped 3 bases and J dropped 3; count of bases not matched to a gene: 10. CDR1 and CDR2 (germline): SQVTM, ANQGSEA. The CDR3, as DNA: TGCAGCGTTGAGAATACAGGGGATTGGTACTATGGCTACACCTTC. As protein: CSVENTGDWYYGYTF.